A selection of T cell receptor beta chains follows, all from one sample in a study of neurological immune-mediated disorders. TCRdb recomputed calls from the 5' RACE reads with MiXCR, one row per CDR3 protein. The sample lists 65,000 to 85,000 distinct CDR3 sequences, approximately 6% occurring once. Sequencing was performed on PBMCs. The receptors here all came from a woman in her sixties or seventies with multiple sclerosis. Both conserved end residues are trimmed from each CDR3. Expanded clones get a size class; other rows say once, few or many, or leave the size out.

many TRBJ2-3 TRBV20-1 SARDHQRGGDTQY
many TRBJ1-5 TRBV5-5 ASSLRQTSNQPQH
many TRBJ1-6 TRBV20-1 SAGGRVVDSPLH
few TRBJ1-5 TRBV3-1 ASSPGVGGARQPQH
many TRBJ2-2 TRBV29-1 SVASSGELF
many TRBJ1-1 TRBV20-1 SARRTGAEAF
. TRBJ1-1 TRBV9 ASSVETGVWGNTEAF
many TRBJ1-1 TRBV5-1 ASSLVLSTLNTEAF
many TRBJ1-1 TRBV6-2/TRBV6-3 ASSYPFYEAF
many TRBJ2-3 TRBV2 ASSARNRPTDTQY
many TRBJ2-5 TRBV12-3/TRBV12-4 ASSLALPIETQY
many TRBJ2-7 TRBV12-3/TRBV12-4 ASSPGQGSHEQY
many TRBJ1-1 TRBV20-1 SARRTGNTEAF
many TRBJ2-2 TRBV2 ASSELAGGTGELF
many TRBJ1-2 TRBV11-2 ASSPDTTYGYT
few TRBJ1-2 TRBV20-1 SARLLGIGGEGYT
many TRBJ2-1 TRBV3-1 ASSPSHLTSYNEQF
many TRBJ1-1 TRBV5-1 ASSLAGDTSRRAF
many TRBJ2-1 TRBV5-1 ASSLVLGNEQF
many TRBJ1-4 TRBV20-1 SATLDSATNEKLF
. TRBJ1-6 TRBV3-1 ASSRGTVNSPLH
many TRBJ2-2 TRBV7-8 ASSLAGANTGELF